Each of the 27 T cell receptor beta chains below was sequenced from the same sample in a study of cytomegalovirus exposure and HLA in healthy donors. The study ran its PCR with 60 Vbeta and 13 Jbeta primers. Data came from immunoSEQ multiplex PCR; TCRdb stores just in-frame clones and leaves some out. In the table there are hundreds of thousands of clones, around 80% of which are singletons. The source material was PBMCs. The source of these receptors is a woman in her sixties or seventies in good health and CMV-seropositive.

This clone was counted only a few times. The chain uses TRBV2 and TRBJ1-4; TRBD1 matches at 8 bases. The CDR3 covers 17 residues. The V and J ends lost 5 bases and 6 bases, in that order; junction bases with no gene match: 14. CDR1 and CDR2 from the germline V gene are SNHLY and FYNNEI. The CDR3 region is CASSRPGQVPLDEKLFF. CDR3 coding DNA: TGTGCCAGCAGTCGGCCGGGACAGGTCCCATTAGATGAAAAACTGTTTTTT.

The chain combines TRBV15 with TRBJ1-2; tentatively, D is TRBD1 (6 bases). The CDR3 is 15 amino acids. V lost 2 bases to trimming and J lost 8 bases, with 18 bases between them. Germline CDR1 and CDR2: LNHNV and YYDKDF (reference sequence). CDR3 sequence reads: CATSRSFDGGLGYTF. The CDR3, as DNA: TGTGCCACCAGCAGATCCTTTGACGGGGGGCTAGGCTACACCTTC.

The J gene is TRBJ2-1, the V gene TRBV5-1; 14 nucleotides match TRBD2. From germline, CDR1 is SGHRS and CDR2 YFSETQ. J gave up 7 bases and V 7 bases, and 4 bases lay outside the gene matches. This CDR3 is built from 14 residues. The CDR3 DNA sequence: TGCGCCAGCCGATGGACTAGCGGGGGGAATGAGCAGTTCTTC. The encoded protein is CASRWTSGGNEQFF.

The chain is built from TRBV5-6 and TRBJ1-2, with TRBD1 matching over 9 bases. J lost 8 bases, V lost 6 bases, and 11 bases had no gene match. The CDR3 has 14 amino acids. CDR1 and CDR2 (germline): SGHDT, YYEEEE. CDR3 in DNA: TGTGCCAGCACCCGGGACAGGGCTTTGTGGGGCTACACCTTC. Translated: CASTRDRALWGYTF.

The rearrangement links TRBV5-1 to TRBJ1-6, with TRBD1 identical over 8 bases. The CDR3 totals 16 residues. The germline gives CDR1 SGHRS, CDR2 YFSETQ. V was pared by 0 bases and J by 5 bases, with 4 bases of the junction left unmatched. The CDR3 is CASSLGVTGDNSPLHF. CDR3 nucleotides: TGCGCCAGCAGCTTGGGAGTGACAGGGGATAATTCACCCCTCCACTTT. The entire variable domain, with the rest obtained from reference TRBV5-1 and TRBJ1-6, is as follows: KAGVTQTPRYLIKTRGQQVTLSCSPISGHRSVSWYQQTPGQGLQFLFEYFSETQRNKGNFPGRFSGRQFSNSRSEMNVSTLELGDSALYLCASSLGVTGDNSPLHFGNGTRLTVT.

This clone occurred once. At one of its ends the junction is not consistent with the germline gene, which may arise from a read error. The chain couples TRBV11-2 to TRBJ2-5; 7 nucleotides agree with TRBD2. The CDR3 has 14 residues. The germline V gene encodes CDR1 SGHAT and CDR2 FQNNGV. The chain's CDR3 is CASSPGLDQEAQYF. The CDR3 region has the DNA TGTGCCAGCAGCCCAGGACTAGACCAAGAGGCCCAGTACTTC.

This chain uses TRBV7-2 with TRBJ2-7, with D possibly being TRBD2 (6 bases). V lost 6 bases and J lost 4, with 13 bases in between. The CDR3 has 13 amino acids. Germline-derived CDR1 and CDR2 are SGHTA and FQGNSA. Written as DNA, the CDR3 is TGTGCCAGCAGTGTAGCGGCAGAATACGAGCAGTACTTC. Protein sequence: CASSVAAEYEQYF.

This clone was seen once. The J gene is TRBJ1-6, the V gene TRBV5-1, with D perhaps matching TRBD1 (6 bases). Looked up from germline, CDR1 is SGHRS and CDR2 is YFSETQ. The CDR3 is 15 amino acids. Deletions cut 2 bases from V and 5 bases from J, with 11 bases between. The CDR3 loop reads CASSFTAGDNSPLHF. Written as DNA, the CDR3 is TGCGCCAGCAGCTTTACGGCAGGGGATAATTCACCCCTCCACTTT.

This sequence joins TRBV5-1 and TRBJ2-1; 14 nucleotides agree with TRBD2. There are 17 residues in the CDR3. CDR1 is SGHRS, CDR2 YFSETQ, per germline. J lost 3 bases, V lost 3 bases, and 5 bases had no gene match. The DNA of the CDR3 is TGCGCCAGCAGCTCCGGGACTAGCGGGAGTGGCTACAATGAGCAGTTCTTC. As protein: CASSSGTSGSGYNEQFF.

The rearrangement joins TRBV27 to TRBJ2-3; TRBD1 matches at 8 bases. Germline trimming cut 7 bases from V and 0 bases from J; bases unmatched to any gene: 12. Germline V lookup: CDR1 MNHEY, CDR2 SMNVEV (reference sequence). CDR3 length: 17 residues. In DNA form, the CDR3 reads TGTGCCAGCACCCCCCGATGGGGACAGGTCAGCACAGATACGCAGTATTTT. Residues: CASTPRWGQVSTDTQYF.

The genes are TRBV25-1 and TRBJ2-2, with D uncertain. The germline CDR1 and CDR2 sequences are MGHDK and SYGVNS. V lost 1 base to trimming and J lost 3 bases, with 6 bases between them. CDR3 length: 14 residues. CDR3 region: CASSESQDTGELFF. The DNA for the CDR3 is TGTGCCAGCAGTGAATCTCAGGACACCGGGGAGCTGTTTTTT.

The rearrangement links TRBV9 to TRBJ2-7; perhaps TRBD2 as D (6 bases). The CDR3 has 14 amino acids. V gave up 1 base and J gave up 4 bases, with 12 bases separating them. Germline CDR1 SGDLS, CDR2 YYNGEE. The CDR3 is CASSVSAGSYEQYF. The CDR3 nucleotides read TGTGCCAGCAGCGTAAGTGCCGGGAGTTACGAGCAGTACTTC. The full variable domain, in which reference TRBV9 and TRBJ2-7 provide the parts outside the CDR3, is DSGVTQTPKHLITATGQRVTLRCSPRSGDLSVYWYQQSLDQGLQFLIQYYNGEERAKGNILERFSAQQFPDLHSELNLSSLELGDSALYFCASSVSAGSYEQYFGPGTRLTVT.

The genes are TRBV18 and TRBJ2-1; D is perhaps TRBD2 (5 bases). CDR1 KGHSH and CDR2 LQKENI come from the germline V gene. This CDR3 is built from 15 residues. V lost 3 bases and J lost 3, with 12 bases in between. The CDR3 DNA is TGTGCCAGCTCACCCCTAGCAGGCCACTACAATGAGCAGTTCTTC. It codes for CASSPLAGHYNEQFF.

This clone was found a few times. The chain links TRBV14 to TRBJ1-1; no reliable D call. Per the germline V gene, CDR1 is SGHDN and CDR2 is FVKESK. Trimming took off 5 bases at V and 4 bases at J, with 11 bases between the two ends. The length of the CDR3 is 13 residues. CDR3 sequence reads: CASSTTEGTEAFF. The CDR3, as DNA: TGTGCCAGCAGCACAACAGAGGGCACTGAAGCTTTCTTT.

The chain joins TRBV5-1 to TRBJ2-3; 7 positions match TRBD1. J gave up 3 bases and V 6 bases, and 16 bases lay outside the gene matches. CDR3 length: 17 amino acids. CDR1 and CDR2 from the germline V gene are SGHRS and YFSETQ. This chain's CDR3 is CASTSLTGSSGTDTQYF. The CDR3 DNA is TGCGCCAGCACCTCCCTGACAGGGTCGAGTGGGACAGATACGCAGTATTTT. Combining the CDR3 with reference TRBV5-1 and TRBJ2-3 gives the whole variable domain KAGVTQTPRYLIKTRGQQVTLSCSPISGHRSVSWYQQTPGQGLQFLFEYFSETQRNKGNFPGRFSGRQFSNSRSEMNVSTLELGDSALYLCASTSLTGSSGTDTQYFGPGTRLTVL.

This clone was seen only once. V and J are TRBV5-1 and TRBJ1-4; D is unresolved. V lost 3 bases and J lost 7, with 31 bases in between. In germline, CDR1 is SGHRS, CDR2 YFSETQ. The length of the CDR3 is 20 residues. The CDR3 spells CASSSLPPGGAGLGSEKLFF. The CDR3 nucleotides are TGCGCCAGCAGCTCGCTACCCCCAGGCGGTGCGGGCTTAGGTAGTGAAAAACTGTTTTTT.

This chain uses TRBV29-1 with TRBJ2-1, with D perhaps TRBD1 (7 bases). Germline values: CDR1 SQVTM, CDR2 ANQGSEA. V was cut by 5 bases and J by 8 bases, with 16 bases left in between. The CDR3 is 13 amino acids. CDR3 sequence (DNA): TGCAGCGTTTTAAGACAGGGAGGTTATGAGCAGTTCTTC. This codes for CSVLRQGGYEQFF.

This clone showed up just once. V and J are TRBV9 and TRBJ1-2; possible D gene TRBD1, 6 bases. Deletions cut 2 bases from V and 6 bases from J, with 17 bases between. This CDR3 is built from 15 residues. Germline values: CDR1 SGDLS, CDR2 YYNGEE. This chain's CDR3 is CASSVTDGGRDGYTF. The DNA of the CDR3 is TGTGCCAGCAGCGTCACGGACGGGGGGCGTGATGGCTACACCTTC. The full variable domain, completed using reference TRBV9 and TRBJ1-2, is DSGVTQTPKHLITATGQRVTLRCSPRSGDLSVYWYQQSLDQGLQFLIQYYNGEERAKGNILERFSAQQFPDLHSELNLSSLELGDSALYFCASSVTDGGRDGYTFGSGTRLTVV.

This CDR3 is CASSLQVNSYEQYF. In DNA form, the CDR3 reads TGCGCCAGCAGCTTACAGGTAAACTCCTACGAGCAGTACTTC. The V call is TRBV5-1, the J call TRBJ2-7; D is possibly TRBD1 (5 bases). CDR1 is SGHRS, CDR2 YFSETQ, per germline. V shed 2 bases and J shed 0 bases, with 9 bases lying between them. The CDR3 runs 14 residues.

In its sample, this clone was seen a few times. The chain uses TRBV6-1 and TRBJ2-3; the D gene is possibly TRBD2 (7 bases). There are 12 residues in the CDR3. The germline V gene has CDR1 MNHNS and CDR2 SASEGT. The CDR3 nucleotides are TGTGCTACAGGGAGGGACACAGATACGCAGTATTTT. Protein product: CATGRDTDTQYF.

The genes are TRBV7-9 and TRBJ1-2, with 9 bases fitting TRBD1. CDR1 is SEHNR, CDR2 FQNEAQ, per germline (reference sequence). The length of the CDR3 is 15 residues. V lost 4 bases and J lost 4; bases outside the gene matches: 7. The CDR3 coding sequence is TGTGCCAGCAGCTCCGGACAGGGGACCCGCTATGGCTACACCTTC. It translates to CASSSGQGTRYGYTF. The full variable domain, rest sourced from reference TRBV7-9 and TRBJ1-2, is DTGVSQNPRHKITKRGQNVTFRCDPISEHNRLYWYRQTLGQGPEFLTYFQNEAQLEKSRLLSDRFSAERPKGSFSTLEIQRTEQGDSAMYLCASSSGQGTRYGYTFGSGTRLTVV.

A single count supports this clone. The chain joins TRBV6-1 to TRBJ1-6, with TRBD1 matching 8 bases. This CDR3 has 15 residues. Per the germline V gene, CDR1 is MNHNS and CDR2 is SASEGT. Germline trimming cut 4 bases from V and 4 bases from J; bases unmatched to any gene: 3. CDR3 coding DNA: TGTGCCAGCAGTGTTCGACAGGGGTATAATTCACCCCTCCACTTT. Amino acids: CASSVRQGYNSPLHF.

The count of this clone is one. The DNA for the CDR3 is TGCGCCAGTAGGACAGACCAGAACACTGAAGCTTTCTTT. This encodes CASRTDQNTEAFF. V is TRBV5-1 and J is TRBJ1-1; perhaps TRBD1 as D (6 bases). CDR1 is SGHRS, CDR2 YFSETQ, per germline. The CDR3 has 13 amino acids. Between the trimmed V and J ends, which lost 8 bases and 1 base, there was a span of 12 bases.

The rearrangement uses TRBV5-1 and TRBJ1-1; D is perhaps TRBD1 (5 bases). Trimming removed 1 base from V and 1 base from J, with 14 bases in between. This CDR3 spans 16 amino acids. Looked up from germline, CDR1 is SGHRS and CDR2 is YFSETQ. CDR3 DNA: TGCGCCAGCAGCTTGAGGGCAGGGCGCTCGAACACTGAAGCTTTCTTT. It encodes CASSLRAGRSNTEAFF.

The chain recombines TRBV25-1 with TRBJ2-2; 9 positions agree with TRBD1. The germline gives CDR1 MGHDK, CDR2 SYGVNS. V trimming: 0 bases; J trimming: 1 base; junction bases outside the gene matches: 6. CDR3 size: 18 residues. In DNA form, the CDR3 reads TGTGCCAGCAGTGAATATTTAACGGGACAGGGGAACACCGGGGAGCTGTTTTTT. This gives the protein CASSEYLTGQGNTGELFF.

In DNA form, the CDR3 reads TGCGCCAGCAGCTCTGGACAGACCCCGAACACCGGGGAGCTGTTTTTT. Protein: CASSSGQTPNTGELFF. This chain joins TRBV5-1 and TRBJ2-2; possibly TRBD1 for D (6 bases). The germline V gene encodes CDR1 SGHRS and CDR2 YFSETQ. There are 16 residues in the CDR3. Trimming removed 3 bases from V and 0 bases from J, with 12 bases in between.

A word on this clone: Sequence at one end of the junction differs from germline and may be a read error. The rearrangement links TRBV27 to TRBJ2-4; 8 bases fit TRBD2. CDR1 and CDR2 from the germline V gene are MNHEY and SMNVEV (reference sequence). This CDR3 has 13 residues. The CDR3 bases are TGCGCGAACCGGGGGGGGGCCAAAAACATTCAGTACTTC. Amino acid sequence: CANRGGAKNIQYF.